Presented here are 7 T cell receptor beta chains from one specimen sequenced in a study of T cells in tuberculosis. Profiling relied on immunoSEQ multiplex PCR, and the TCRdb table lists in-frame clones only, not all of them. This repertoire shows about 5,500 clones, approximately 97% found once; its top ten account for 11%. The sample's time point: new active TB diagnosis, blood taken before or within 7 days of starting treatment. This specimen consisted of PBMCs, obtained at tuberculosis diagnosis. These receptors came from an adult with tuberculosis.

This chain joins TRBV7-2 and TRBJ2-5, with D tentatively TRBD2 (6 bases). The CDR3 contains 13 residues. CDR1 SGHTA and CDR2 FQGNSA come from the germline V gene. V gave up 1 base and J gave up 4 bases, with 7 bases separating them. CDR3 nucleotide sequence: TGTGCCAGCAGCTTAGTAGCGGTAGAGACCCAGTACTTC. Its protein is CASSLVAVETQYF. The full variable domain, with the rest looked up from reference TRBV7-2 and TRBJ2-5, is GAGVSQSPSNKVTEKGKDVELRCDPISGHTALYWYRQSLGQGLEFLIYFQGNSAPDKSGLPSDRFSAERTGGSVSTLTIQRTQQEDSAVYLCASSLVAVETQYFGPGTRLLVL.

J is TRBJ1-1 and V is TRBV5-1; TRBD1 agrees at 7 bases. V lost 2 bases and J lost 3; bases outside the gene matches: 13. The germline CDR1 and CDR2 sequences are SGHRS and YFSETQ. The CDR3 consists of 17 residues. CDR3 sequence reads: CASSLEGAVDGDTEAFF. The CDR3 region has the DNA TGCGCCAGCAGCTTAGAGGGGGCGGTTGATGGGGACACTGAAGCTTTCTTT. The complete variable domain, with remaining parts taken from reference TRBV5-1 and TRBJ1-1, reads KAGVTQTPRYLIKTRGQQVTLSCSPISGHRSVSWYQQTPGQGLQFLFEYFSETQRNKGNFPGRFSGRQFSNSRSEMNVSTLELGDSALYLCASSLEGAVDGDTEAFFGQGTRLTVV.

The rearrangement joins TRBV29-1 to TRBJ2-3; D not resolved. The CDR3 spans 13 residues. The germline V and J ends were trimmed by 4 bases and 4 bases, with 12 bases remaining between them. Germline CDR1 is SQVTM and CDR2 is ANQGSEA. The CDR3 DNA reads TGCAGCGTTGCGGCTAGTTCAGCAGATACGCAGTATTTT. Translating it yields CSVAASSADTQYF.

This chain connects TRBV6-1 to TRBJ2-7; 10 bases fit TRBD1. CDR3 size: 12 residues. Germline V lookup: CDR1 MNHNS, CDR2 SASEGT. The CDR3 nucleotides are TGTGCCAGCAGTACTTGGACAGGGGGTCTTTATGTC. Its protein is CASSTWTGGLYV.

The rearrangement links TRBV6-5 to TRBJ2-1; D perhaps matches TRBD1 (5 bases). Germline CDR1 MNHEY, CDR2 SVGAGI. The CDR3 consists of 14 residues. V lost 3 bases and J 5 bases, leaving 11 bases between the germline ends. CDR3 sequence reads: CASSYLGHDNEQFF. DNA of the CDR3: TGTGCCAGCAGTTATCTGGGGCACGACAATGAGCAGTTCTTC.

The chain combines TRBV27 with TRBJ2-5; perhaps TRBD1 as D (6 bases). Trimming removed 4 bases from V and 5 bases from J, with 17 bases in between. CDR3 size: 15 residues. The germline V gene encodes CDR1 MNHEY and CDR2 SMNVEV (reference sequence). The CDR3 sequence is CASSSLGQGMETQYF. For the CDR3, the DNA is TGTGCCAGCAGTTCCCTGGGGCAGGGGATGGAGACCCAGTACTTC.

The V gene is TRBV30, the J gene TRBJ2-3; TRBD2 agrees at 12 bases. The CDR3 has 16 amino acids. V trimming: 3 bases; J trimming: 8 bases; junction bases outside the gene matches: 12. Germline assignment: CDR1 GTSNPN and CDR2 SVGIG (reference sequence). The CDR3 here is CAWSGNLAGGPGTQYF. CDR3 coding DNA: TGTGCCTGGAGCGGGAATCTAGCGGGAGGGCCGGGTACGCAGTATTTT.